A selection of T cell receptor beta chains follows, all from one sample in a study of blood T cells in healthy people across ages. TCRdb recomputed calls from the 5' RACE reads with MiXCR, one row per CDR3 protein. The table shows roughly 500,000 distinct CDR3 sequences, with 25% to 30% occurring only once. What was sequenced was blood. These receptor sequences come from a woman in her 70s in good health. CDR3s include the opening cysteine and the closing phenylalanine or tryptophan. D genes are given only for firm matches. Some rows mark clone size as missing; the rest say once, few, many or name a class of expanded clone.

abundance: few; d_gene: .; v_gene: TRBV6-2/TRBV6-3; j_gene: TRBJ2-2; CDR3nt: TGTGCCAGCAGTTGGAGGGTGACCACCGGGGAGCTGTTTTTT; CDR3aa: CASSWRVTTGELFF
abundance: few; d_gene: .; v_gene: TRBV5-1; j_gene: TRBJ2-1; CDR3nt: TGCGCCAGCAGCAAGGAAGGGACTGCCTACAATGAGCAGTTCTTC; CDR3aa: CASSKEGTAYNEQFF
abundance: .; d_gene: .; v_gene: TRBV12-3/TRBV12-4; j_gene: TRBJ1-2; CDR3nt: TGTGCCAGCACCCTTCGGCGGCCCTATGGCTACACCTTC; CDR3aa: CASTLRRPYGYTF
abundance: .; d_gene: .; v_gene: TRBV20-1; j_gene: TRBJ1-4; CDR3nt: TGCAGTGCTAGAGATCCCGCTGCTAATGAAAAACTGTTTTTT; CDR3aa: CSARDPAANEKLFF
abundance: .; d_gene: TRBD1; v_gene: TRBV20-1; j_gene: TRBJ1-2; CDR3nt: TGCAGTGCTAGAGCCACAGGACAGGGCTATGGCTACACCTTC; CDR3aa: CSARATGQGYGYTF
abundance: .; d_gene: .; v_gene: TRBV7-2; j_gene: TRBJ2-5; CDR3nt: TGTGCCAGCAGCTCGGAGATGTTCGGTACCCAGTACTTC; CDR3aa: CASSSEMFGTQYF
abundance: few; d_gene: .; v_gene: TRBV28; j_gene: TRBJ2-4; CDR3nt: TGTGCCAGCAGTGGCCCATGGTTGACCAAAAACATTCAGTACTTC; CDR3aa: CASSGPWLTKNIQYF
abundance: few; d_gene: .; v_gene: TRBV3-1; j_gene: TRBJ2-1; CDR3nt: TGTGCCAGCAGCCAAGATCCTGGACCCTCCTACAATGAGCAGTTCTTC; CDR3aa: CASSQDPGPSYNEQFF
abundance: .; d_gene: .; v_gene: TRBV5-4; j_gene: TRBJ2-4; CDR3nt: TGTGCCAGCAGCTTGGAGGGGACCAAAGTAAACATTCAGTACTTC; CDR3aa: CASSLEGTKVNIQYF
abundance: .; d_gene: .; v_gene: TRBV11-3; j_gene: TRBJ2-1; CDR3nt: TGTGCCAGCATTGTAAGAGGGGGGCCCTACAATGAGCAGTTCTTC; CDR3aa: CASIVRGGPYNEQFF
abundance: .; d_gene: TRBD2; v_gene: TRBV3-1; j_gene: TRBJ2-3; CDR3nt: TGTGCCAGCAGCCAAACCCCTGGGCTAGCGGGGGGGCCAGATACGCAGTATTTT; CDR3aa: CASSQTPGLAGGPDTQYF
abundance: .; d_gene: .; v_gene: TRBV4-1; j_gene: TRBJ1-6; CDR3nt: TGCGCCAGCAGCCCCCGATATAGCTCCTATAATTCACCCCTCCACTTT; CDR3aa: CASSPRYSSYNSPLHF
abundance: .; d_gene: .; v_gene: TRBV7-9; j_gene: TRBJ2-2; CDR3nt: TGTGCCAGCAGTCCCCTCGGTGACACCGGGGAGCTGTTTTTT; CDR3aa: CASSPLGDTGELFF
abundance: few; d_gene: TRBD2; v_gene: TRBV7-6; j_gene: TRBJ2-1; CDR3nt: TGTGCCAGCAGCTCCACGGTTAGCGGGGGGGTGGGGGAGCAGTTCTTC; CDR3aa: CASSSTVSGGVGEQFF
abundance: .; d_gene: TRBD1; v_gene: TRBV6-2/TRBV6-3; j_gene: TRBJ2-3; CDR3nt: TGTGCCAGCAGCGGCAGGGGGCTAACAGATACGCAGTATTTT; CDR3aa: CASSGRGLTDTQYF
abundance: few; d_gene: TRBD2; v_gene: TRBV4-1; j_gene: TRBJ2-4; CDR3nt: TGCGCCAGCAGCCAACCCTGGGCGGGGGGAGCCAAAAACATTCAGTACTTC; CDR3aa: CASSQPWAGGAKNIQYF
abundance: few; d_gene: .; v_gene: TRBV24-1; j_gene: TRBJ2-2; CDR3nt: TGTGCCACCAGTGCCTGGGGTGAAACCGGGGAGCTGTTTTTT; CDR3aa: CATSAWGETGELFF
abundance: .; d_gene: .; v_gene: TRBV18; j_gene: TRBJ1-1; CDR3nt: TGTGCCAGCTCACCATTGCAGGGGAGCACTGAAGCTTTCTTT; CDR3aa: CASSPLQGSTEAFF
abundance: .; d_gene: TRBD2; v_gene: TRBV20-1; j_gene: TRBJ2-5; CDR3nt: TGCAGTGCCAGGACTAGCGGGGGGCTCCAAGAGACCCAGTACTTC; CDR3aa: CSARTSGGLQETQYF
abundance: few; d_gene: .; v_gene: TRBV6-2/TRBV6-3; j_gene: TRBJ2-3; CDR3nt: TGTGCCAGCAGTGCGGGTGGCACAGATACGCAGTATTTT; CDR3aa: CASSAGGTDTQYF
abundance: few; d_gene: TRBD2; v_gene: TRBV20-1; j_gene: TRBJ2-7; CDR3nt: TGCAGTGCTAATAGCGGGGCCTACGAGCAGTACTTC; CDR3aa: CSANSGAYEQYF
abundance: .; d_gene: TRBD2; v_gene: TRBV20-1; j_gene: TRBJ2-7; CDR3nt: TGCAGTGCTAGAGAAGGGACTAGCTGGCAGCAGTACTTC; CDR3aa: CSAREGTSWQQYF
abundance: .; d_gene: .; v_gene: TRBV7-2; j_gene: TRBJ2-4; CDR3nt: TGTGCCAGCAGTCAACCCCCCGCCAAAAACATTCAGTACTTC; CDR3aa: CASSQPPAKNIQYF
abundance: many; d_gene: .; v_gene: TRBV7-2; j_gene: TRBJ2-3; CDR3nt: TGTGCCAGCAGCTTATCCCTGGCCACAGATACGCAGTATTTT; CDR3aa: CASSLSLATDTQYF
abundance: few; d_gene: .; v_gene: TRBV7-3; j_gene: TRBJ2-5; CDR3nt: TGTGCCAGCAGCTTAGACTCCTCCCTGGGAGAGACCCAGTACTTC; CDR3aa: CASSLDSSLGETQYF
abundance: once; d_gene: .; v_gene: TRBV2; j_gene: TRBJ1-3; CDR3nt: TGTGCCAGCAGTGAATGGGGTCTTGGAAACACCATATATTTT; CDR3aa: CASSEWGLGNTIYF
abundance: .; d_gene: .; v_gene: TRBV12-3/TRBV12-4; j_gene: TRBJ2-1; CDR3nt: TGTGCCAGCAGTCCTGGACTAGAAGGGGGTGAGCAGTTCTTC; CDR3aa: CASSPGLEGGEQFF
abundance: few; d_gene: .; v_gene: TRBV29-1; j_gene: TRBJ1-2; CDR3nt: TGCAGCGTCCAGGCTCCAAACTATGGCTACACCTTC; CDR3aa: CSVQAPNYGYTF
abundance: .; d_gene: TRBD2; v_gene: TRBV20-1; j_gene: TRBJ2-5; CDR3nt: TGCAGTGCTGGCCATGGGACTAGCGGGAACCAAGAGACCCAGTACTTC; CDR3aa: CSAGHGTSGNQETQYF
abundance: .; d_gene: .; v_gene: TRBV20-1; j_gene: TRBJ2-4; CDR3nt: TGCAGTGCTAGTGGTCGTCAGGGCGAGGACATTCAGTACTTC; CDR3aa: CSASGRQGEDIQYF
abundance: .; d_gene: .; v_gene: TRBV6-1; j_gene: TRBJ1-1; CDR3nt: TGTGCCAGCAGTGAGTACAGGGAGGACACTGAAGCTTTCTTT; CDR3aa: CASSEYREDTEAFF